Following are 22 T cell receptor beta chains from one sample sequenced in a study of cytomegalovirus exposure and HLA in healthy donors. The study ran its PCR with 60 Vbeta and 13 Jbeta primers. Profiling relied on immunoSEQ multiplex PCR, and the TCRdb table lists in-frame clones only, not all of them. This repertoire shows 100,000 to 140,000 clones, 77% found once; its top ten account for 3.5% to 5%. The sample was PBMCs. These receptors all come from a male donor in good health and CMV-seronegative.

V usage is TRBV28 and J usage is TRBJ2-7, with 9 bases aligning to TRBD1. The CDR3 runs 15 residues. Looked up from germline, CDR1 is MDHEN and CDR2 is SYDVKM. V was clipped by 8 bases and J by 5 bases; unmatched bases: 13. The CDR3 bases are TGTGCCAGCGTGCCGGGGGGACAGGGTGGAAACGAGCAGTACTTC. Protein product: CASVPGGQGGNEQYF. Drawing the rest from reference TRBV28 and TRBJ2-7, the complete variable domain is DVKVTQSSRYLVKRTGEKVFLECVQDMDHENMFWYRQDPGLGLRLIYFSYDVKMKEKGDIPEGYSVSREKKERFSLILESASTNQTSMYLCASVPGGQGGNEQYFGPGTRLTVT.

V usage is TRBV2 and J usage is TRBJ1-1; TRBD1 is a possible D gene (6 bases). CDR1 and CDR2 from the germline V gene are SNHLY and FYNNEI. Trimming removed 1 base from V and 1 base from J, with 13 bases in between. The CDR3 extends over 16 amino acids. The CDR3 here is CASSEGGRSSNTEAFF. CDR3 bases: TGTGCCAGCAGTGAAGGGGGGCGAAGCTCGAACACTGAAGCTTTCTTT.

The chain links TRBV14 to TRBJ1-1, with TRBD1 matching over 7 bases. The J segment lost 6 bases and the V segment lost 3 bases, leaving 7 bases of the junction unmatched. This CDR3 is 14 amino acids long. Germline CDR1 reads SGHDN; CDR2 reads FVKESK. The CDR3 region has the DNA TGTGCCAGCAGCCAGAGGGGGCGAGTCTCTGAAGCTTTCTTT. Translated, it gives CASSQRGRVSEAFF.

The gene calls are TRBV6-1 and TRBJ2-7, with D possibly TRBD1 on 6 matching bases. V was trimmed by 7 bases and J by 3 bases, leaving 16 bases between them. Germline CDR1 is MNHNS and CDR2 is SASEGT. The CDR3 length is 14 residues. The CDR3 loop is CASIQGPLYYEQYF. Here the CDR3 DNA reads TGTGCCAGCATCCAGGGGCCCCTCTACTACGAGCAGTACTTC.

CDR3 region: CASSPGQGAQGETQYF. CDR3 bases: TGCGCCAGCAGCCCGGGACAGGGGGCGCAAGGGGAGACCCAGTACTTC. The chain joins TRBV4-1 to TRBJ2-5; 12 bases match TRBD1. The CDR3 runs 16 residues. The germline V gene has CDR1 MGHRA and CDR2 YSYEKL. V trimming: 4 bases; J trimming: 5 bases; junction bases outside the gene matches: 8.

The gene calls are TRBV15 and TRBJ2-1; TRBD2 aligns across 13 bases. The germline gives CDR1 LNHNV, CDR2 YYDKDF (reference sequence). This CDR3 contains 16 residues. Trimming removed 3 bases from V and 8 bases from J; junction bases left unmatched: 7. The CDR3 sequence: CATSRWGTSGTYEQFF. CDR3 in DNA: TGTGCCACCAGCAGGTGGGGGACTAGCGGGACGTATGAGCAGTTCTTC.

The genes are TRBV19 and TRBJ2-3, with D maybe TRBD1 (5 bases). The CDR3 loop spans 17 amino acids. The germline CDR1 and CDR2 sequences are LNHDA and SQIVND (reference sequence). Trimming removed 1 base from V and 0 bases from J, with 14 bases in between. CDR3: CASSIVPGAASTDTQYF. In DNA form, the CDR3 reads TGTGCCAGTAGTATAGTCCCTGGGGCGGCTAGCACAGATACGCAGTATTTT.

The chain employs TRBV6-5 and TRBJ2-2; 7 bases fit TRBD2. This CDR3 region has 14 residues. V lost 5 bases and J lost 7; bases outside the gene matches: 7. CDR1 is MNHEY and CDR2 is SVGAGI in the germline V gene. The CDR3 coding sequence is TGTGCCAGCAGTCCTCCGGGGGGTGGCGGGGAGCTGTTTTTT. This gives the protein CASSPPGGGGELFF.

The rearrangement links TRBV19 to TRBJ1-2; D ambiguous. The germline V gene has CDR1 LNHDA and CDR2 SQIVND (reference sequence). V lost 8 bases, J lost 4 bases, and 17 bases lay in between. The CDR3 sequence is 14 residues long. The CDR3 spells CASGFRETGYGYTF. Written as DNA, the CDR3 is TGTGCCAGTGGTTTCCGAGAAACCGGCTATGGCTACACCTTC.

The gene calls are TRBV6-1 and TRBJ2-7, with a tentative D call TRBD2 (5 bases). V lost 2 bases and J 7 bases, leaving 15 bases between the germline ends. The V gene's germline CDR1 is MNHNS and CDR2 SASEGT. The CDR3 is 14 residues long. Written as DNA, the CDR3 is TGTGCCAGCAGTGAAACGGGGAACCTGGGGGAGCAGTACTTC. It yields the protein CASSETGNLGEQYF.

V and J are TRBV27 and TRBJ1-4; 7 bases line up with TRBD1. Germline V CDR1 and CDR2: MNHEY, SMNVEV (reference sequence). The CDR3 extends over 14 amino acids. V was pared by 6 bases and J by 8 bases, with 9 bases of the junction left unmatched. The CDR3 reads CASSPGQKYEKLFF. The DNA of the CDR3 is TGTGCCAGCAGCCCGGGACAGAAGTACGAAAAACTGTTTTTT.

This clone was seen a single time. J is TRBJ1-1 and V is TRBV19; D unclear. In germline, CDR1 is LNHDA, CDR2 SQIVND (reference sequence). Between the trimmed V and J ends, which lost 4 bases and 3 bases, there was a span of 12 bases. This CDR3 is built from 14 residues. This CDR3 is CASSTWTDYTEAFF. DNA for the CDR3: TGTGCCAGTAGTACCTGGACGGACTACACTGAAGCTTTCTTT.

The chain is built from TRBV11-3 and TRBJ2-1; 15 bases are shared with TRBD2. Per the germline V gene, CDR1 is SGHNT and CDR2 is YENEEA. The CDR3 contains 16 residues. V dropped 5 bases and J dropped 10; count of bases not matched to a gene: 9. CDR3 sequence: CASSPGLAGGANEQFF. CDR3 nucleotide sequence: TGTGCCAGCAGCCCAGGACTAGCGGGAGGGGCTAACGAGCAGTTCTTC.

The chain combines TRBV5-6 with TRBJ2-7; D gene uncertain. Germline V gene data show CDR1 as SGHDT and CDR2 as YYEEEE. The CDR3 loop spans 12 amino acids. V was pared by 0 bases and J by 6 bases, with 7 bases between. CDR3 sequence reads: CASSLGPSEQYF. In DNA form, the CDR3 reads TGTGCCAGCAGCTTGGGGCCTTCCGAGCAGTACTTC.

The rearrangement uses TRBV5-1 and TRBJ2-7; 12 bases map to TRBD2. The CDR3 spans 16 residues. From germline, CDR1 is SGHRS and CDR2 YFSETQ. The V segment lost 4 bases and the J segment 2 bases; nucleotides outside the gene matches: 7. The DNA of the CDR3 is TGCGCCAGCAGCCCACCGGGACTAGCGGGTCCCTACGAGCAGTACTTC. Protein product: CASSPPGLAGPYEQYF.

The V and J genes are TRBV7-9 and TRBJ2-1; D not certain. The CDR3 is 14 amino acids. The V end was cut by 2 bases, the J end by 1 base, with 6 bases between. The germline CDR1 and CDR2 sequences are SEHNR and FQNEAQ (reference sequence). The CDR3 loop reads CASSLTGSYNEQFF. CDR3 coding DNA: TGTGCCAGCAGCTTAACGGGTTCCTACAATGAGCAGTTCTTC.

In its sample, this clone was seen a few times. The CDR3 loop is CASSESVDTQYF. The DNA for the CDR3 is TGCGCCAGCAGTGAGTCCGTGGATACGCAGTATTTT. This sequence joins TRBV10-2 and TRBJ2-3; D is ambiguous. Germline lookup yields CDR1 WSHSY and CDR2 SAAADI. V was pared by 0 bases and J by 6 bases, with 4 bases between. The CDR3 covers 12 residues.

The chain has TRBV30 and TRBJ2-1; D is perhaps TRBD1 (6 bases). The CDR3 has 15 amino acids. The ends were cut back, 0 bases at V and 3 bases at J, with 12 bases in the middle. Germline CDR1 is GTSNPN and CDR2 is SVGIG (reference sequence). The CDR3 spells CAWSVRGTLYNEQFF. CDR3 nucleotide sequence: TGTGCCTGGAGTGTAAGGGGGACCCTCTACAATGAGCAGTTCTTC.

Written as DNA, the CDR3 is TGTGCCAGCAGTTTGACTGGACTCATTCTGGGGGAGCTGTTTTTT. Translated, it gives CASSLTGLILGELFF. This chain joins TRBV27 and TRBJ2-2; tentatively, D is TRBD2 (5 bases). The CDR3 consists of 15 residues. V lost 3 bases, J lost 8 bases, and 16 bases lay in between. Germline V gene sequence: CDR1 MNHEY, CDR2 SMNVEV (reference sequence).

The V call is TRBV7-8, the J call TRBJ2-7, with TRBD2 as a possible D gene (6 bases). The CDR3 sequence is 16 residues long. The germline gives CDR1 SGHVS, CDR2 FQNEAQ. V dropped 5 bases and J dropped 5 bases, with 22 bases sitting between them. CDR3 sequence: CASSPYSSATRHEQYF. The DNA of the CDR3 is TGTGCCAGCAGCCCCTACTCTAGCGCCACGAGACACGAGCAGTACTTC.

The chain has TRBV29-1 and TRBJ2-2; TRBD1 matches at 7 bases. Germline V gives CDR1 SQVTM, CDR2 ANQGSEA. This CDR3 has 20 residues. V lost 6 bases to trimming and J lost 0 bases; unmatched junction nucleotides: 22. In DNA, the CDR3 is TGCAGCGTCCAAGTCGGGTATGACAGGGAAGGGGTCGCGAACACCGGGGAGCTGTTTTTT. This encodes CSVQVGYDREGVANTGELFF.

This chain connects TRBV2 to TRBJ2-6; TRBD1 agrees at 7 bases. Germline CDR1 is SNHLY and CDR2 is FYNNEI. The CDR3 consists of 17 residues. V was clipped by 3 bases and J by 0 bases; unmatched bases: 5. The CDR3 loop reads CASSETGYLSGANVLTF. CDR3 DNA sequence: TGTGCCAGCAGTGAGACAGGGTACCTCTCTGGGGCCAACGTCCTGACTTTC. The variable domain in full, with the rest retrieved from reference TRBV2 and TRBJ2-6, is EPEVTQTPSHQVTQMGQEVILRCVPISNHLYFYWYRQILGQKVEFLVSFYNNEISEKSEIFDDQFSVERPDGSNFTLKIRSTKLEDSAMYFCASSETGYLSGANVLTFGAGSRLTVL.